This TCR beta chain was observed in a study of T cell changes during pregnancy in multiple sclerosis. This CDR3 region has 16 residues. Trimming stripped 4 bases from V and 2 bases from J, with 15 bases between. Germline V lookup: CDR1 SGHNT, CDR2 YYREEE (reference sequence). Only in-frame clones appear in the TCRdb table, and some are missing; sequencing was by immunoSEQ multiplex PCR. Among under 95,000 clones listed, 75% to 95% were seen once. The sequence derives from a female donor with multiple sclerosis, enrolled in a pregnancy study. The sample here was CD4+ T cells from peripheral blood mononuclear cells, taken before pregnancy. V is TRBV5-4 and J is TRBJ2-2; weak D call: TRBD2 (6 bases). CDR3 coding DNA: TGTGCCAGCAGCCAGGGCGGGACTTCTAACACCGGGGAGCTGTTTTTT. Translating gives CASSQGGTSNTGELFF.